This TCR beta chain is drawn from a study of T cell clusters in autoimmune cytopenias (dated by TCRdb to 2018 to 2020). Background for the entire study: A median TRB sequencing depth of roughly 47,000 reads per sample was reached, and a median of around 2,000 distinct TRB clonotypes per sample was obtained. Peripheral blood TRB and IGH repertoires were sequenced in autoimmune cytopenia patients at active disease and during treatment follow-up, alongside healthy, CLL and autoimmune hepatitis controls. The goal of the study was to determine whether autoimmune cytopenia patients have a disease-specific immune repertoire signature that could serve as a blood-based biomarker.

In regard to this clonotype: The antigen it binds to is not known.

The investigation overall reported the following: A lack of physiological T cell clusters in primary autoimmune cytopenia patients was suggested by GLIPH, as 51 clusters were found to be exclusive to healthy donors versus 15 to 20 exclusive to patients. TRB repertoire shifts, with less even repertoires in secondary cytopenia and CLL, mostly reflected lymphoma bias rather than autoimmunity. The T cell clusters were defined only in silico, and the functional role of the clusters still needed to be validated experimentally. Healthy donors had almost three times as many exclusive TRB clusters as active autoimmune hepatitis patients, a finding consistent with an autoimmunity-wide signature. The cluster-lack signature was not observed for secondary cytopenia versus CLL, as the signature was apparently masked by the dominant lymphoma-associated repertoire.

TRB rearrangements were amplified by multiplex PCR using a touch-down protocol with TRB-A and TRB-B primer pools mixed in one tube. Illumina adapters and sample indices were added to the amplicons through two consecutive PCR reactions using Phusion HS II polymerase. After gel purification with the NucleoSpin Gel and PCR Clean-up kit, the amplicons were quantified by Qubit and checked for quality on an Agilent 2100 Bioanalyzer. Libraries were sequenced on an Illumina MiSeq using 600-cycle, single-indexed, paired-end runs. The authors processed their data as follows. MiXCR version 2.1.12 with the default MiXCR reference library was used to align and assemble TRB reads. A clone was defined by each unique CDR3 nucleotide sequence, and the analysis included only productive sequences with two or more reads. Repertoire diversity was assessed with alpha-parameterized diversity profiles (alpha 0 to 5), including the Shannon (alpha 1) and Simpson (alpha 2) indices, which were computed with an R script. The tcR package was used to compute combinatorial TRB VJ usage, which was then compared between cohorts by principal component analysis with ade4. TCRbeta CDR3s were clustered with GLIPH on cohort pairs matched by age and read depth, and cluster frequencies were compared by Wilcoxon test. TCRdb reprocessed the reads, so every CDR3 protein sequence counts as one entry and DNA is not shown. These V and J calls are TCRdb output, not the study's own analysis. The sample table records 8,000 or so distinct CDR3 sequences. Clones ranked in the top ten supply over 25% of the sample.

Based on the germline V gene, the CDR1 and CDR2 sequences are MNHEY and SVGAGI. The CDR3 runs 13 residues from the cysteine to the phenylalanine. No coding sequence is recorded. TRB amplification used about 260 ng of peripheral blood genomic DNA, tens of thousands of genome equivalents, per sample. This sequence was found in a human donor with an autoimmune cytopenia or autoimmune hepatitis (not recorded which). The sequence is built from TRBV6-5 and TRBJ2-7; TCRdb picks TRBD1, but there is no DNA to check that call. The material sequenced was peripheral blood. CDR3 reads: CASSYSGAYEQYF.